These 4 T cell receptor beta chains originate from one sample sequenced in a study of radiotherapy plus CTLA-4 blockade in lung cancer. This table comes from immunoSEQ multiplex PCR, and its TCRdb copy is limited to in-frame clones, with some not included. The sample has just under 60,000 clones; 72% are singletons. The input for sequencing was peripheral blood, taken from a patient treated with radiotherapy plus ipilimumab. Every receptor here comes from a human donor with non-small cell lung cancer whose response to radiotherapy plus ipilimumab could not be evaluated.

V gene TRBV6-1 combines with J gene TRBJ1-4; D may be TRBD1 (6 bases). CDR1 and CDR2 from the germline V gene are MNHNS and SASEGT. The CDR3 sequence is 14 residues long. V lost 3 bases to trimming and J lost 8 bases, with 13 bases between them. The CDR3 here is CASSEGAFREKLFF. CDR3 DNA: TGTGCCAGCAGTGAGGGGGCGTTTAGAGAAAAACTGTTTTTT.

This sequence joins TRBV11-2 and TRBJ2-5, with a tentative D call TRBD2 (5 bases). Germline V lookup: CDR1 SGHAT, CDR2 FQNNGV. The CDR3 spans 15 residues. The V and J ends lost 0 bases and 3 bases respectively, with 11 bases between them. The CDR3 DNA reads TGTGCCAGCAGCTTAGATGGGAAGGGAGAAGAGACCCAGTACTTC. Translation gives CASSLDGKGEETQYF.

V and J are TRBV7-8 and TRBJ2-2; D might be TRBD2 (7 bases). Germline lookup yields CDR1 SGHVS and CDR2 FQNEAQ. There are 16 residues in the CDR3. V lost 5 bases to trimming and J lost 1 base, with 14 bases between them. The CDR3 sequence is CASSPGGGGNTGELFF. CDR3 DNA: TGTGCCAGCAGCCCTGGGGGCGGGGGGAACACCGGGGAGCTGTTTTTT. Full variable domain (missing parts from reference TRBV7-8 and TRBJ2-2): GAGVSQSPRYKVAKRGQDVALRCDPISGHVSLFWYQQALGQGPEFLTYFQNEAQLDKSGLPSDRFFAERPEGSVSTLKIQRTQQEDSAVYLCASSPGGGGNTGELFFGEGSRLTVL.

This rearrangement joins TRBV10-1 to TRBJ1-2, with a tentative D call TRBD1 (6 bases). CDR1 is WNHNN and CDR2 is SYGVQD in the germline V gene (reference sequence). V dropped 3 bases and J dropped 11 bases, with 10 bases sitting between them. This CDR3 is 11 amino acids long. DNA of the CDR3: TGCGCCAGCAGTGACAGGGGTAAGTACACCTTC. This sequence encodes CASSDRGKYTF.